A selection of T cell receptor beta chains follows, all from one sample in a study of CD8 T cells in ankylosing spondylitis. A single record per CDR3 protein comes from TCRdb applying MiXCR to the 5' RACE reads. The table lists about 460,000 distinct CDR3 sequences, over 4% of them singletons. The sequenced sample consisted of blood, either unsorted or a sorted T cell fraction (not recorded which). These receptors all stem from a male donor with ankylosing spondylitis. Each CDR3 is given without its conserved first and last residue. Clone size is stated in some rows and not others, as once, few, many or a class when expanded.

few TRBJ2-7 TRBV6-2/TRBV6-3 ASESTRDGYEQY
many TRBJ1-1 TRBV5-1 ASSDRDYEAF
many TRBJ1-4 TRBV4-3 ASSQEGGGKLF
many TRBJ2-2 TRBV6-5 ASSYSTAYTGELF
. TRBJ1-5 TRBV20-1 SVNRQGAQPQH
few TRBJ1-3 TRBV18 ASSPTGSFSGNTIY
. TRBJ2-7 TRBV5-5 ASSLAGQSGSYEQY
. TRBJ2-7 TRBV14 ASSRTGLYEQY
. TRBJ2-2 TRBV19 ASSIRPLAGANTGELF
many TRBJ2-5 TRBV29-1 SVEGGQETQY
few TRBJ2-7 TRBV6-6 ASSYSGTEQY
many TRBJ1-2 TRBV4-3 ASSQDHNYGYT
many TRBJ2-1 TRBV20-1 SAFGQGLDEQF
. TRBJ2-5 TRBV7-2 ASSFHNYQETQY
few TRBJ2-7 TRBV6-1 ASSGSQGASYEQY
few TRBJ2-6 TRBV9 ASSPGLVPSGANVLT
. TRBJ2-7 TRBV5-1 ASSSSVSWYEQY
many TRBJ2-5 TRBV28 ASSARTNPQETQY
. TRBJ2-5 TRBV20-1 SASTGRWETQY
many TRBJ1-2 TRBV7-2 ASSTAGHYT
many TRBJ2-7 TRBV5-1 ASSSNSRYEQY
many TRBJ2-1 TRBV6-1 ASRHPSGGPPEHHNEQF
many TRBJ2-2 TRBV20-1 SASNRGNTGELF
many TRBJ2-1 TRBV12-3/TRBV12-4 ASTLSSGGDNEQF
many TRBJ1-2 TRBV5-1 ASSLRQGSNYGYT
. TRBJ2-7 TRBV5-1 ASSSLGTGSYEQY
. TRBJ2-7 TRBV10-3 AISEQGSYEQY
many TRBJ1-1 TRBV20-1 SARDTGTAGVITF
many TRBJ1-2 TRBV5-1 ASSLIKDRNYGYT
many TRBJ2-7 TRBV10-3 AISESGGSRYEQY
few TRBJ2-5 TRBV7-2 ASSFVGLEKETQY